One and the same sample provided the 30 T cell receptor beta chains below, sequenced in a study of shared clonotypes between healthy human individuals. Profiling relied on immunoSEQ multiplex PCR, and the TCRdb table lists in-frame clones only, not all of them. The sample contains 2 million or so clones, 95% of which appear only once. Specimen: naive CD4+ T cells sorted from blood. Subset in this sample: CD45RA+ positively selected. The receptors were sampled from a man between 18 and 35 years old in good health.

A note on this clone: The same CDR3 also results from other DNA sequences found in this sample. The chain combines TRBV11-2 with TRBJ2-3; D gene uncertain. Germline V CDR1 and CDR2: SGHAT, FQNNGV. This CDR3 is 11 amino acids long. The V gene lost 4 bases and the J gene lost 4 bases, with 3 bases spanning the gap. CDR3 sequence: CASSSPDTQYF. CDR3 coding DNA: TGTGCCAGCAGCTCCCCAGATACGCAGTATTTT.

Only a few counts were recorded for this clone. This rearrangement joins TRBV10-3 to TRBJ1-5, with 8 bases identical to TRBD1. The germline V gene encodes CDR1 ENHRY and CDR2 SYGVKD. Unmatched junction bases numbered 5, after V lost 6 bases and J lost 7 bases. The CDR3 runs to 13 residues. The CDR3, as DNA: TGTGCCATCAGCGGACAGGGCGCGCAGCCCCAGCATTTT. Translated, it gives CAISGQGAQPQHF.

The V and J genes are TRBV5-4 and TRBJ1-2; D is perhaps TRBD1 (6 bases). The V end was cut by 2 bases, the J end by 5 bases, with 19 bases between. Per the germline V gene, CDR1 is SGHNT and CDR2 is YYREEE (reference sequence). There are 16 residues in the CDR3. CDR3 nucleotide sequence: TGTGCCAGCAGCTTCCTTAGCGACAGGAGTAGATATGGCTACACCTTC. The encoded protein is CASSFLSDRSRYGYTF.

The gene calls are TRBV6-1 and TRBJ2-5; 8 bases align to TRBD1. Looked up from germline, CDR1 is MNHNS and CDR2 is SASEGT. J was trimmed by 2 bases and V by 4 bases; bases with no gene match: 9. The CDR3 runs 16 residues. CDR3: CASSAGTGRTQETQYF. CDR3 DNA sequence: TGTGCCAGCAGTGCCGGGACAGGACGAACACAAGAGACCCAGTACTTC.

The chain's CDR3 is CASSISIAASSYNEQFF. CDR3 nucleotides: TGTGCCAGCAGCATTTCCATAGCGGCGAGCTCCTACAATGAGCAGTTCTTC. The chain carries TRBV7-2 and TRBJ2-1; D may be TRBD2 (6 bases). Trimming removed 5 bases from V and 0 bases from J, with 17 bases in between. The CDR3 is 17 amino acids. Germline V gene lookup returns CDR1 SGHTA and CDR2 FQGNSA.

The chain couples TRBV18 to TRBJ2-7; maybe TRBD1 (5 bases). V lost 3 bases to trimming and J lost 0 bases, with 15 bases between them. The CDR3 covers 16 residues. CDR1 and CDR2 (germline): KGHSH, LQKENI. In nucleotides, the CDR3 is TGTGCCAGCTCACCGACAGTTGGCCAGCCCTCCTACGAGCAGTACTTC. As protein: CASSPTVGQPSYEQYF. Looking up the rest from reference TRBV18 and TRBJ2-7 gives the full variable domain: NAGVMQNPRHLVRRRGQEARLRCSPMKGHSHVYWYRQLPEEGLKFMVYLQKENIIDESGMPKERFSAEFPKEGPSILRIQQVVRGDSAAYFCASSPTVGQPSYEQYFGPGTRLTVT.

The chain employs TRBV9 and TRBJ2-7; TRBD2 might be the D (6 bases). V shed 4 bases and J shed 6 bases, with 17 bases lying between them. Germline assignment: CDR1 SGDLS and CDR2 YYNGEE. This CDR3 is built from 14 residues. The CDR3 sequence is CASSSTPAGGEQYF. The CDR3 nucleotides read TGTGCCAGCAGCTCAACCCCGGCCGGGGGCGAGCAGTACTTC. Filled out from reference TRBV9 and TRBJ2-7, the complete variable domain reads DSGVTQTPKHLITATGQRVTLRCSPRSGDLSVYWYQQSLDQGLQFLIQYYNGEERAKGNILERFSAQQFPDLHSELNLSSLELGDSALYFCASSSTPAGGEQYFGPGTRLTVT.

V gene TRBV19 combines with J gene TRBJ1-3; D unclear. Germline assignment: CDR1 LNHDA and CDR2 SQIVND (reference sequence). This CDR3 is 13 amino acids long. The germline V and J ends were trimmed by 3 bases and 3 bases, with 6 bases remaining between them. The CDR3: CASSIDIGNTIYF. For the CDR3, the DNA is TGTGCCAGTAGTATTGACATTGGAAACACCATATATTTT. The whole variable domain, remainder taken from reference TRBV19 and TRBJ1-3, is DGGITQSPKYLFRKEGQNVTLSCEQNLNHDAMYWYRQDPGQGLRLIYYSQIVNDFQKGDIAEGYSVSREKKESFPLTVTSAQKNPTAFYLCASSIDIGNTIYFGEGSWLTVV.

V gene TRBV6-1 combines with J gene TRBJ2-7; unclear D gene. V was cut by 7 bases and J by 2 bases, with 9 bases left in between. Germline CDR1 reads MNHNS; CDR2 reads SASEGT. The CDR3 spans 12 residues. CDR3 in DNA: TGTGCCAGCAATGCGTTAACCTACGAGCAGTACTTC. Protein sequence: CASNALTYEQYF.

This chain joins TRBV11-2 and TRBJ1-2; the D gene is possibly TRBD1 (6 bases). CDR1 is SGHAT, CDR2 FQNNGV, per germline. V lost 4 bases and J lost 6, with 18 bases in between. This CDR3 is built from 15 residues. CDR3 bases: TGTGCCAGCAGCTCAAACCGGGGGGCCTCGAATGGCTACACCTTC. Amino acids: CASSSNRGASNGYTF.

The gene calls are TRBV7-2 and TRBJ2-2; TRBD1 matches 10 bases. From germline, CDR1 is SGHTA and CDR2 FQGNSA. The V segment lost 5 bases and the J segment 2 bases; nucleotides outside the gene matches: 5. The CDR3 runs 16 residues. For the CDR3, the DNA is TGTGCCAGCAGCCCTTGGACAGGGGGTAACACCGGGGAGCTGTTTTTT. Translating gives CASSPWTGGNTGELFF. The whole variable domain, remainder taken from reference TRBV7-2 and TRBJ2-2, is GAGVSQSPSNKVTEKGKDVELRCDPISGHTALYWYRQSLGQGLEFLIYFQGNSAPDKSGLPSDRFSAERTGGSVSTLTIQRTQQEDSAVYLCASSPWTGGNTGELFFGEGSRLTVL.

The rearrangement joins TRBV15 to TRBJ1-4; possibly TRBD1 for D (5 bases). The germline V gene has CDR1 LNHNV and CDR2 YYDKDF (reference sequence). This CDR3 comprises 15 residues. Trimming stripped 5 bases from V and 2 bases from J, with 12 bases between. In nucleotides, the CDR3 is TGTGCCACCAGCGACCAGGGAAGGACTAATGAAAAACTGTTTTTT. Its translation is CATSDQGRTNEKLFF.

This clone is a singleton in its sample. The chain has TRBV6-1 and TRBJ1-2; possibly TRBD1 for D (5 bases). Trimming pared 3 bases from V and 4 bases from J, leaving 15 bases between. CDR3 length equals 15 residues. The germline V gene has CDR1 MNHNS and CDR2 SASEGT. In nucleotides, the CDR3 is TGTGCCAGCAGTGAGGTTGCAGGGAGTGGCTATGGCTACACCTTC. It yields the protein CASSEVAGSGYGYTF.

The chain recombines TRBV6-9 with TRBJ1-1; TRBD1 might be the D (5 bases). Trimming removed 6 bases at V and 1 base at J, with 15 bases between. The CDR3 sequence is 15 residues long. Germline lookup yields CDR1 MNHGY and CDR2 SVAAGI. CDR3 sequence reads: CASRAVGGTNTEAFF. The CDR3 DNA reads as TGTGCCAGCAGGGCAGTTGGAGGGACGAACACTGAAGCTTTCTTT.

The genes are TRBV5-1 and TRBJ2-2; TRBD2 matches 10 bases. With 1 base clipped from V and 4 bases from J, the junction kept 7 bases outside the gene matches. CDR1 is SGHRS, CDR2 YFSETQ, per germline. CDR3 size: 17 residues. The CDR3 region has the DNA TGCGCCAGCAGCTTGAGGCTAGCGGGAGTTACCACCGGGGAGCTGTTTTTT. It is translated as CASSLRLAGVTTGELFF.

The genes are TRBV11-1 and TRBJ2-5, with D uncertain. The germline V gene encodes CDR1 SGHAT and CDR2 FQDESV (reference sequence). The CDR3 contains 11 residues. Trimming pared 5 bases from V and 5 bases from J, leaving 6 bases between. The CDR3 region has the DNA TGTGCCAGCAGCCCACGCGAGACCCAGTACTTC. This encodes CASSPRETQYF. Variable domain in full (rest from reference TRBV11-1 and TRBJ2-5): EAEVAQSPRYKITEKSQAVAFWCDPISGHATLYWYRQILGQGPELLVQFQDESVVDDSQLPKDRFSAERLKGVDSTLKIQPAELGDSAMYLCASSPRETQYFGPGTRLLVL.

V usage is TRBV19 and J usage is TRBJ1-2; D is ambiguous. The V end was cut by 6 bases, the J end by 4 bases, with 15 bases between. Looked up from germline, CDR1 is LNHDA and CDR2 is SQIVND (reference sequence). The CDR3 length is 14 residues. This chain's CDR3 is CASSPERVSYGYTF. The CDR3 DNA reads TGTGCCAGTAGCCCCGAGAGGGTGTCCTATGGCTACACCTTC.

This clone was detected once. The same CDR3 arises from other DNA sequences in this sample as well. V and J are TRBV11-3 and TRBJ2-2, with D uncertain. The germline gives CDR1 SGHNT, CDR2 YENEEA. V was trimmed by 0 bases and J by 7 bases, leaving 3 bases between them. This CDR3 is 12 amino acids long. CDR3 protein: CASSLDRGELFF. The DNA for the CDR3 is TGTGCCAGCAGCTTAGATCGCGGGGAGCTGTTTTTT.

The CDR3 loop is CASEGQGGHEQYF. The CDR3 nucleotides are TGTGCCAGCGAAGGACAGGGAGGTCACGAGCAGTACTTC. The chain uses TRBV2 and TRBJ2-7, with 8 nucleotides matching TRBD1. CDR3 length equals 13 residues. CDR1 is SNHLY and CDR2 is FYNNEI in the germline V gene. With V trimmed by 8 bases and J by 5 bases, 8 bases remained unmatched.

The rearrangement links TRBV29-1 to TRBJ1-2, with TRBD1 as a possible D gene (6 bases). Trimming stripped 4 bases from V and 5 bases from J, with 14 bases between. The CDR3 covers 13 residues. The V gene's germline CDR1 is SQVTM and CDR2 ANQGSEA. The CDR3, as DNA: TGCAGCGTTGGGGAGGGACAAAAATATGGCTACACCTTC. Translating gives CSVGEGQKYGYTF. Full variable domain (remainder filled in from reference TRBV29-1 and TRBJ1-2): SAVISQKPSRDICQRGTSLTIQCQVDSQVTMMFWYRQQPGQSLTLIATANQGSEATYESGFVIDKFPISRPNLTFSTLTVSNMSPEDSSIYLCSVGEGQKYGYTFGSGTRLTVV.

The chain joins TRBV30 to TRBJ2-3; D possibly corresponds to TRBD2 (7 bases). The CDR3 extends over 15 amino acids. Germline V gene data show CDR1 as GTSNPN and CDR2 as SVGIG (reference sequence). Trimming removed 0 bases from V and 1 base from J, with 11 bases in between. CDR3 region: CAWSVVGGRTDTQYF. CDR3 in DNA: TGTGCCTGGAGTGTGGTGGGGGGGCGCACAGATACGCAGTATTTT.

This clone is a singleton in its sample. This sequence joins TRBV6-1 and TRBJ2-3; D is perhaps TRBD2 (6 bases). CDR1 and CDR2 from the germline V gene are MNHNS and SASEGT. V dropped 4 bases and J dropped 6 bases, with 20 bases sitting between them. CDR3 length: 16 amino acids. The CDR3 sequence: CASSGKLGEATDTQYF. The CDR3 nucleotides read TGTGCCAGCAGTGGCAAACTAGGGGAGGCGACGGATACGCAGTATTTT.

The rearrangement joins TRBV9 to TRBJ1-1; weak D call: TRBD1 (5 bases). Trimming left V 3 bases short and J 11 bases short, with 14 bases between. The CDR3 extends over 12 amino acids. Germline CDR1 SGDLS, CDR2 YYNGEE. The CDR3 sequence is CASSANGRAAFF. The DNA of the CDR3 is TGTGCCAGCAGCGCTAATGGCAGGGCTGCTTTCTTT.

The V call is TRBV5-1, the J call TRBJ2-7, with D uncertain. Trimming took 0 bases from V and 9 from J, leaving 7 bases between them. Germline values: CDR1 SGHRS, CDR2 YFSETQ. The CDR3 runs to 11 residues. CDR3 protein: CASSLGNGQYF. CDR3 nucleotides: TGCGCCAGCAGCTTGGGGAACGGGCAGTACTTC.

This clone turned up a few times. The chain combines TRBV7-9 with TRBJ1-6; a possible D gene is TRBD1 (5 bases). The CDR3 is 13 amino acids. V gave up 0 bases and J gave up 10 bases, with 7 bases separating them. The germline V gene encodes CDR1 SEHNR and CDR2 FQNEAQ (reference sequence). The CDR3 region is CASSLAGESPLHF. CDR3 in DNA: TGTGCCAGCAGCTTAGCGGGGGAGTCACCCCTCCACTTT.

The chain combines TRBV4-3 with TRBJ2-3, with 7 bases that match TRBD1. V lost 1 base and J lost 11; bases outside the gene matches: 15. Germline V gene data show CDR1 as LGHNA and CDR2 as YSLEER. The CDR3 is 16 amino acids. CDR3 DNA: TGCGCCAGCAGCCAAGGTCCAGACAGGGAATCTTTCGGGCAGTATTTT. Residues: CASSQGPDRESFGQYF.

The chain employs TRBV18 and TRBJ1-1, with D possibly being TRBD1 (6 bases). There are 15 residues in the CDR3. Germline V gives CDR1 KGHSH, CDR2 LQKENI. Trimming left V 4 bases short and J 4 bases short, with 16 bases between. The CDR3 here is CASSLGTQGTTEAFF. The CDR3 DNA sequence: TGTGCCAGCTCACTGGGGACCCAGGGGACCACTGAAGCTTTCTTT.

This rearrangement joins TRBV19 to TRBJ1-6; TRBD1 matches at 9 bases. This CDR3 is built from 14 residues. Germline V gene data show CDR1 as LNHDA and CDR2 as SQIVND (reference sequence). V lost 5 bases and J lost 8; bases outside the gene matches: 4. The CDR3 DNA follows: TGTGCCAGTAGTGTGGACAGGGGAGATTCACCCCTCCACTTT. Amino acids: CASSVDRGDSPLHF.

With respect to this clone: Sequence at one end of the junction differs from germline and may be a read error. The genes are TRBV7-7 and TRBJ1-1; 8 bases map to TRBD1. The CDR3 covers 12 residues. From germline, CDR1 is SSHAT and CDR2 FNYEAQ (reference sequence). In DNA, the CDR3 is TGTGCTAGCAGCGACGGACAGGGAGAAGCTTTCTTT. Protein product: CASSDGQGEAFF.

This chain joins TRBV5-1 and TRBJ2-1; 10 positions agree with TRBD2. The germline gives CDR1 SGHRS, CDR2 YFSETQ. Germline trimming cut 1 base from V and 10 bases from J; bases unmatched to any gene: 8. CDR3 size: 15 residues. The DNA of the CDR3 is TGCGCCAGCAGCTTGAAAAGCGGGGGGGCAGGCGAGCAGTTCTTC. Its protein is CASSLKSGGAGEQFF.